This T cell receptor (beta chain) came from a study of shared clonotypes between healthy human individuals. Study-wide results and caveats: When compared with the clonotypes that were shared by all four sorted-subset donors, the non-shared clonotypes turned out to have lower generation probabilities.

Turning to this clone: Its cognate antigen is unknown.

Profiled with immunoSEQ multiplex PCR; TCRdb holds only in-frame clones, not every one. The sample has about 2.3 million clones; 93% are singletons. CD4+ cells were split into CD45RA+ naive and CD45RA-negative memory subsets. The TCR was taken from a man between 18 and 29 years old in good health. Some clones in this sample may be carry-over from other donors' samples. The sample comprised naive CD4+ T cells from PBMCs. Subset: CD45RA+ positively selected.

DNA for the CDR3: TGTGCCAGCAGTTTAATCCCTGCCCGGGGCAATCAGCCCCAGCATTTT. Residues: CASSLIPARGNQPQHF. The gene calls are TRBV28 and TRBJ1-5, with D unclear. Germline values: CDR1 MDHEN, CDR2 SYDVKM. CDR3 length: 16 residues. V was clipped by 2 bases and J by 2 bases, with 13 bases between them.